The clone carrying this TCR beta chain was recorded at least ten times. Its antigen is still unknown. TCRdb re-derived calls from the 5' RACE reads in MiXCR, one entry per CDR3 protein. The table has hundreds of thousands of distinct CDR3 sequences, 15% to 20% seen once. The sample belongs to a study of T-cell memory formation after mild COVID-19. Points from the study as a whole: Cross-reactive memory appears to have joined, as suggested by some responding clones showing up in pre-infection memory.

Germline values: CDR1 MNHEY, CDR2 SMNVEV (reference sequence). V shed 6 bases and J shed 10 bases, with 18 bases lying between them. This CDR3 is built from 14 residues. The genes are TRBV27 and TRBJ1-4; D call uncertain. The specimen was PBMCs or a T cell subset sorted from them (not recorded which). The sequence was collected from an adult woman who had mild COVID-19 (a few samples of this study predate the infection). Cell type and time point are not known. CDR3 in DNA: TGTGCCAGCAGACCGACCGGGGATATGGGAAAACTGTTTTTT. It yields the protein CASRPTGDMGKLFF. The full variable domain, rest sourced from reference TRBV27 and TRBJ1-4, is EAQVTQNPRYLITVTGKKLTVTCSQNMNHEYMSWYRQDPGLGLRQIYYSMNVEVTDKGDVPEGYKVSRKEKRNFPLILESPSPNQTSLYFCASRPTGDMGKLFFGSGTQLSVL.